This is a list of T cell receptor beta chains from one sample in a study of cytomegalovirus exposure and HLA in healthy donors. The method was immunoSEQ multiplex PCR; TCRdb's version includes in-frame clones alone and lacks a portion of them. Here the sample spans about 34,000 clones, 87% being singletons. The sample consisted of PBMCs. The receptors derive from a boy aged 5 to 17 in good health and CMV-seronegative. The CDR3 runs from the conserved cysteine through the conserved F or W. The D gene is left open where the match is weak. Only part of the rows carry a size: once, few, many, or a class if the clone is expanded.

D gene	clone size	V gene	J gene	CDR3 DNA	CDR3 protein
TRBD1	once	TRBV5-1	TRBJ2-1	TGCGCCAGCAGCGCGGGACAGGGAGATCACAATGAGCAGTTCTTC	CASSAGQGDHNEQFF
TRBD1	NA	TRBV15	TRBJ1-5	TGTGCCACCAGCCCGGGACAGGGGGCTTTTCAGCCCCAGCATTTT	CATSPGQGAFQPQHF
TRBD1	NA	TRBV5-1	TRBJ1-1	TGCGCCAGCAGCTTATCAGGGACAGGGGGGATGAACACTGAAGCTTTCTTT	CASSLSGTGGMNTEAFF
NA	NA	TRBV11-1	TRBJ2-5	TGTGCCAGCAGCTTAGTAGGAGGAGGAGGCTCGGAGACCCAGTACTTC	CASSLVGGGGSETQYF
NA	NA	TRBV19	TRBJ2-3	TGTGCCAGTAGTGCTATCCACCGGGAAACAGATACGCAGTATTTT	CASSAIHRETDTQYF
TRBD2	NA	TRBV6-6	TRBJ2-2	TGTGCCAGCAGTTATCCGGGCGGGGGGCACACCGGGGAGCTGTTTTTT	CASSYPGGGHTGELFF
TRBD1	NA	TRBV28	TRBJ2-5	TGTGCCAGCAGACCAACGCTAGGACAGGGACCGTACCAAGAGACCCAGTACTTC	CASRPTLGQGPYQETQYF
TRBD2	NA	TRBV15	TRBJ2-5	TGTGCCACCAGCCGAGCGAGACTAGCGGGGGGAACGGGAGAGACCCAGTACTTC	CATSRARLAGGTGETQYF
NA	NA	TRBV11-3	TRBJ2-2	TGTGCCAGCAGCTTCCTGGGGGCGACCGGGGAGCTGTTTTTT	CASSFLGATGELFF
NA	NA	TRBV4-3	TRBJ1-2	TGCGCCAGCAGCCAAGACCCCCAGTCCACTAACTATGGCTACACCTTC	CASSQDPQSTNYGYTF
NA	few	TRBV7-2	TRBJ1-2	TGTGCCAGCAGCGTGATGGTAGACTATGGCTACACCTTC	CASSVMVDYGYTF
NA	NA	TRBV28	TRBJ2-7	TGTGCCAGCAGTTTATATCACAAACCCTCCTACGAGCAGTACTTC	CASSLYHKPSYEQYF
NA	NA	TRBV7-9	TRBJ1-3	TGTGCCAGCAGCCTTCGGCAGGGCGTCTCGAGCTCTGGAAACACCATATATTTT	CASSLRQGVSSSGNTIYF
TRBD2	NA	TRBV15	TRBJ2-1	TGTGCCTCATCCAGGACTAGCGGCTACAATGAGCAGTTCTTC	CASSRTSGYNEQFF
TRBD1	NA	TRBV6-5	TRBJ1-2	TGTGCCAGCAGTTCCACCGGACAGGGTGGCTATGGCTACACCTTC	CASSSTGQGGYGYTF
NA	NA	TRBV11-3	TRBJ2-2	TGTGCCAGCAGCTTAGGTCAGTCCTTCTACACCGGGGAGCTGTTTTTT	CASSLGQSFYTGELFF
TRBD1	NA	TRBV27	TRBJ1-4	TGTGCCAGCAGTGATCCGGGACAGGGGAGTGAAAAACTGTTTTTT	CASSDPGQGSEKLFF
NA	NA	TRBV10-3	TRBJ1-2	TGTGCCATCAGTGAGTCAGAGGGCAGGTATGGCTACACCTTC	CAISESEGRYGYTF
NA	NA	TRBV5-1	TRBJ2-4	TGCGCCAGCAGCCGTGGACAGACCCCGAATAGGATTCAGTACTTC	CASSRGQTPNRIQYF
NA	NA	TRBV7-2	TRBJ2-5	TGTGCCAGCACCCTGCAGGTCGGAGAGACCCAGTACTTC	CASTLQVGETQYF
NA	once	TRBV11-2	TRBJ1-1	TGTGCCAGCAGCTTTACCGACGAGGGCACTGAAGCTTTCTTT	CASSFTDEGTEAFF
TRBD2	NA	TRBV28	TRBJ2-1	TGTGCCAGCAGTTTTGCTAGCGGGGGGAACAATGAGCAGTTCTTC	CASSFASGGNNEQFF
TRBD2	NA	TRBV7-2	TRBJ2-3	TGTGCCAGCAGCTCACCTAGGGGACTAAGCACAGATACGCAGTATTTT	CASSSPRGLSTDTQYF
NA	NA	TRBV4-2	TRBJ2-1	TGTGCCAGCAGCCAAGTCCGGGAAAAATACTACAATGAGCAGTTCTTC	CASSQVREKYYNEQFF
NA	NA	TRBV11-2	TRBJ1-5	TGTGCCAGCAGCATCAGGGGTTTCGGTCAGCCCCAGCATTTT	CASSIRGFGQPQHF
TRBD1	NA	TRBV5-4	TRBJ1-5	TGTGCCAGCAGCTCGGGACAGAACAATCAGCCCCAGCATTTT	CASSSGQNNQPQHF
NA	NA	TRBV7-6	TRBJ1-2	TGTGCCAGCAGCTCCACCTTTGTTTCAGGGCGACACTATGGCTACACCTTC	CASSSTFVSGRHYGYTF
NA	once	TRBV6-5	TRBJ1-2	TGTGCCAGCAGTTATTTACCCGGGAACTATGGCTACACCTTC	CASSYLPGNYGYTF
NA	NA	TRBV21-1	TRBJ2-1	TGTGCCAGCACCAAGACTAGCGGGGTCAATGAGCAGTTCTTC	CASTKTSGVNEQFF
NA	NA	TRBV7-2	TRBJ2-7	TGTGCCAGCAGCTTAGGGACAGCAATCTACGAGCAGTACTTC	CASSLGTAIYEQYF
NA	NA	TRBV6-1	TRBJ2-1	TGTGCCAGCAGTGAGGGCTATGAGCAGTTCTTC	CASSEGYEQFF
NA	NA	TRBV6-5	TRBJ1-2	TGTGCCAGCAGTTACGCCGACAGGAAGGGCTACACCTTC	CASSYADRKGYTF
TRBD1	NA	TRBV19	TRBJ1-5	TGTGCCAGTAGTATATGGACAGGGGGCGGCAATCAGCCCCAGCATTTT	CASSIWTGGGNQPQHF
NA	NA	TRBV6-5	TRBJ1-1	TGTGCCAGCAGCTACGGGGGGTCCACTGAAGCTTTCTTT	CASSYGGSTEAFF
TRBD1	NA	TRBV6-6	TRBJ1-2	TGTGCCAGCAGCCTGCCGGGACAGGGGGCGGGAGGCTACACCTTC	CASSLPGQGAGGYTF
TRBD1	few	TRBV6-5	TRBJ1-5	TGTGCCAGCAGTTACCGGACAGGTATTGACCAGCCCCAGCATTTT	CASSYRTGIDQPQHF
TRBD2	NA	TRBV7-7	TRBJ2-2	TGTGCCAGCAGCAAAATAGCGGGGGGGTCCGGGGAGCTGTTTTTT	CASSKIAGGSGELFF
TRBD2	NA	TRBV6-4	TRBJ2-1	TGTGCCAGCAGTGATCGGCCTAGCGGGGGAAATGAGCAGTTCTTC	CASSDRPSGGNEQFF
NA	NA	TRBV5-1	TRBJ2-5	TGCGCCAGCAGCTTGTTAAGCCCAGGGGCTAGGGAGACCCAGTACTTC	CASSLLSPGARETQYF
TRBD1	NA	TRBV15	TRBJ1-4	TGTGCCACCAGTGCGGGACAGGCACTAGCAACTAATGAAAAACTGTTTTTT	CATSAGQALATNEKLFF
TRBD1	NA	TRBV27	TRBJ2-3	TGTGCCAGCAGTATGAAACAGGGGGTAGATACGCAGTATTTT	CASSMKQGVDTQYF
TRBD2	NA	TRBV2	TRBJ2-3	TGTGCCAGCAGTGAAGCCGCTACTAGCGGTCCGTGGGCTCCGCAGTATTTT	CASSEAATSGPWAPQYF
NA	NA	TRBV9	TRBJ1-2	TGTGCCAGCAGCGTGCGCTCATGGGGGGGGCTGGATGGCTACACCTTC	CASSVRSWGGLDGYTF
NA	NA	TRBV4-3	TRBJ2-1	TGCGCCAGCAGCCAAAATATAGGGGGTTACAATGAGCAGTTCTTC	CASSQNIGGYNEQFF
TRBD1	NA	TRBV4-1	TRBJ1-3	TGCGCCAGCAGCCAATGGAGCGAGAGAAGGACAGGCTCTGGAAACACCATATATTTT	CASSQWSERRTGSGNTIYF
TRBD1	NA	TRBV19	TRBJ2-6	TGTGCCAGTAAGATCTATTTTAGGAGACAGGGGGATTCTGGGGCCAACGTCCTGACTTTC	CASKIYFRRQGDSGANVLTF
NA	NA	TRBV5-4	TRBJ1-2	TGTGCCAGCAGCCGGGGGGACCGGAGAGAACGTGGCTACACCTTC	CASSRGDRRERGYTF
TRBD1	NA	TRBV5-6	TRBJ1-2	TGTGCCAGCAGCTTGTCGGACAGGCCCTACTATGGCTACACCTTC	CASSLSDRPYYGYTF
NA	NA	TRBV9	TRBJ2-1	TGTGCCAGCAGCGTAGTTGGGAGTTATATTGATGAGCAGTTCTTC	CASSVVGSYIDEQFF
TRBD1	NA	TRBV2	TRBJ1-4	TGTGCCAGCAGGAGGGGGACAGGGCGTGTAGGTGAAAAACTGTTTTTT	CASRRGTGRVGEKLFF
NA	NA	TRBV2	TRBJ1-4	TGTGCCAGCAGTCCCCGAGATGAAAAACTGTTTTTT	CASSPRDEKLFF
NA	NA	TRBV19	TRBJ2-5	TGTGCCAGTAGTATCCTAGACCGCCTCGGGACCCAGTACTTC	CASSILDRLGTQYF